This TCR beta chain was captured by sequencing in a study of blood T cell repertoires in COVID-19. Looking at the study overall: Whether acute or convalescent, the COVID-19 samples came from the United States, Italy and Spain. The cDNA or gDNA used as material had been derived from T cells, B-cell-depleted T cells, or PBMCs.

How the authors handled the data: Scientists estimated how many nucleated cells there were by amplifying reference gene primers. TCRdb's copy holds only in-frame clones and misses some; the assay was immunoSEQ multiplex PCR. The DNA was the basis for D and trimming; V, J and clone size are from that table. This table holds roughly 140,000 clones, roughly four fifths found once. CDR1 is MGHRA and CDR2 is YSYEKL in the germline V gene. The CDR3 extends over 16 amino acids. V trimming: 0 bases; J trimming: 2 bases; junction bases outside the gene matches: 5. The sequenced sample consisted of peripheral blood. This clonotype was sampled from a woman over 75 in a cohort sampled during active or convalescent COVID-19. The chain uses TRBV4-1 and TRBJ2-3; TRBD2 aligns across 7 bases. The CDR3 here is CASSQDAGLTTDTQYF. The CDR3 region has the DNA TGCGCCAGCAGCCAAGACGCGGGACTAACCACAGATACGCAGTATTTT.